The clone carrying this T cell receptor (beta chain) occurred many times. Antigen unknown. V trimming: 5 bases; J trimming: 6 bases; junction bases outside the gene matches: 10. The CDR3 covers 15 residues. Germline V gives CDR1 MNHEY, CDR2 SMNVEV (reference sequence). These data originate in a study of T cells after yellow fever vaccination. Study-level results: Clones from primary vaccination mostly reappeared after the booster (about 97% CD4, roughly 87% CD8). A weaker secondary response peaked on day 5, the primary on day 15.

One entry per CDR3 protein, called by TCRdb with MiXCR from the 5' RACE reads. Of about 75,000 distinct CDR3 sequences listed, around 7.1% were seen once; the top ten hold around 28%. Here the sequenced sample was CD8+ T cells sorted from PBMCs, taken around 10 days after the first yellow fever vaccination. The chain joins TRBV27 to TRBJ2-3; 8 bases match TRBD1. This TCR came from a man between 18 and 35 years old who received the YFV17D yellow fever vaccine. The CDR3 protein is CASSNDRGSADTQYF. Written as DNA, the CDR3 is TGTGCCAGCAGTAACGACAGGGGCTCGGCGGATACGCAGTATTTT.